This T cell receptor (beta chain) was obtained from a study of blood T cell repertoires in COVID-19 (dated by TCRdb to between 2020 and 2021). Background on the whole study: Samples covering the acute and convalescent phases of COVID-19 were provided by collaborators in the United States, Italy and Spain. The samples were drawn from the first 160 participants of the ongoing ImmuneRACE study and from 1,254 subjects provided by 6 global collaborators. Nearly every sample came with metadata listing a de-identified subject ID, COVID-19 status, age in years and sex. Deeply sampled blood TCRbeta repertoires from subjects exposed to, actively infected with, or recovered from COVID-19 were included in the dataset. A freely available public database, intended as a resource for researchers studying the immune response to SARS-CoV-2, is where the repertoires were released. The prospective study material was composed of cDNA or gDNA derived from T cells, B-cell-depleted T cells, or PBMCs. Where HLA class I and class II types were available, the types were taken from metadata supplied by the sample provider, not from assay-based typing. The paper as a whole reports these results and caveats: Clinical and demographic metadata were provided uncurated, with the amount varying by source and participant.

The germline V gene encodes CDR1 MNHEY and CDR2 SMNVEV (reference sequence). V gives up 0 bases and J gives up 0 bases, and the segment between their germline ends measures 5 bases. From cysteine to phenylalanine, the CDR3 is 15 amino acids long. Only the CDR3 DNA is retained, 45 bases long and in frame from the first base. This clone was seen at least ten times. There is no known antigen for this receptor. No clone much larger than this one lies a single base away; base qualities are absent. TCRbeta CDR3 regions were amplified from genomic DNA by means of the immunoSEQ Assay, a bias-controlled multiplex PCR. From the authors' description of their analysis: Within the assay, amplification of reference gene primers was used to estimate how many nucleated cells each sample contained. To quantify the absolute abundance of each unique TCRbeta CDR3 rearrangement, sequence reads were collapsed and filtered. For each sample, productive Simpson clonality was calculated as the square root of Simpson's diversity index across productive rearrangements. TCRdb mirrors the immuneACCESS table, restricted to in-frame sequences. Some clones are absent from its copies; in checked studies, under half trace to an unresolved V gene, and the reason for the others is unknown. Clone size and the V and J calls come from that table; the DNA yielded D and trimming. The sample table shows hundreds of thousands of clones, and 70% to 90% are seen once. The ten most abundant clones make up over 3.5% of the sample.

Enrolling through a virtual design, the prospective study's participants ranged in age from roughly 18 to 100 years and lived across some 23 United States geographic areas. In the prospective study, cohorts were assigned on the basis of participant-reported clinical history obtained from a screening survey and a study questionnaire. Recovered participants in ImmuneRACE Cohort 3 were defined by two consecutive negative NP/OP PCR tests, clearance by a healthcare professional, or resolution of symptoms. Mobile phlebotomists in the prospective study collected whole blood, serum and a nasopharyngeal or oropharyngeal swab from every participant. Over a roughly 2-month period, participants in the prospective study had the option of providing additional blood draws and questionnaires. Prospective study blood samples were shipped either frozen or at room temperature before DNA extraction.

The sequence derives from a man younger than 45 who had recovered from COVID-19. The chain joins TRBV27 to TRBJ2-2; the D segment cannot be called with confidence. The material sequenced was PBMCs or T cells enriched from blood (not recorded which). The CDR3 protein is CASSLSRSNTGELFF. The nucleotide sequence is TGTGCCAGCAGTTTATCGCGTTCGAACACCGGGGAGCTGTTTTTT.